The 24 T cell receptor beta chains reported below all come from one sample, sequenced in a study of vaccination effects on CD4 cells after COVID-19. Their antigens remain unidentified. Culturing for roughly 10 days preceded CD4+ T cell isolation. Repertoires were generated with immunoSEQ multiplex PCR, while TCRdb's copy carries only in-frame clones and drops some. The sample includes about 58,000 clones, 70% to 80% of them seen just once. The sequencing here drew on CD4+ T cells from PBMCs cultured without peptide, taken before COVID-19 vaccination. These receptors were taken from a human donor who received a COVID-19 vaccine.

The chain carries TRBV19 and TRBJ1-5; D possibly corresponds to TRBD1 (5 bases). The CDR3 contains 15 residues. CDR1 is LNHDA and CDR2 is SQIVND in the germline V gene (reference sequence). Trimming stripped 4 bases from V and 7 bases from J, with 17 bases between. The CDR3 region has the DNA TGTGCCAGTAGTAGGGGACCCGCGGCCTACCAGCCCCAGCATTTT. The encoded protein is CASSRGPAAYQPQHF.

This chain uses TRBV5-1 with TRBJ1-6; D gene ambiguous. The germline V gene encodes CDR1 SGHRS and CDR2 YFSETQ. The CDR3 is made up of 14 amino acids. Trimming removed 4 bases at V and 5 bases at J, with 10 bases between. The CDR3, as DNA: TGCGCCAGCAGCCCCGACGGGGATAATTCACCCCTCCACTTT. Translation gives CASSPDGDNSPLHF.

This clone was observed a few times. The rearrangement joins TRBV7-3 to TRBJ1-2, with TRBD1 matching over 9 bases. The CDR3 contains 13 residues. The germline gives CDR1 SGHTA, CDR2 FQGTGA. After removal of 5 bases from V and 13 bases from J, the junction contained 11 bases not matched to a gene. CDR3: CASSPQGTGSRTF. CDR3 nucleotides: TGTGCCAGCAGCCCCCAAGGGACAGGGAGTCGCACCTTC.

Concerning this clone itself: At one boundary the junction diverges from the germline segment, which might be a read error. Written as DNA, the CDR3 is TGTGCCAGCAGCGAAGGGCCGAACATTCAGTACTTC. Protein product: CASSEGPNIQYF. The gene calls are TRBV2 and TRBJ2-4; D not certain. Germline V gene lookup returns CDR1 SNHLY and CDR2 FYNNEI. The CDR3 has 12 residues.

V usage is TRBV11-2 and J usage is TRBJ1-6; 9 nucleotides match TRBD1. CDR1 is SGHAT, CDR2 FQNNGV, per germline. Trimming cost V 5 bases and J 7 bases; bases outside gene matches: 9. This CDR3 comprises 16 residues. This CDR3 is CASSPPRTGDNSPLHF. The CDR3 nucleotides read TGTGCCAGCAGCCCGCCGAGGACAGGGGACAATTCACCCCTCCACTTT. Full variable domain (outside the CDR3, taken from reference TRBV11-2 and TRBJ1-6): EAGVAQSPRYKIIEKRQSVAFWCNPISGHATLYWYQQILGQGPKLLIQFQNNGVVDDSQLPKDRFSAERLKGVDSTLKIQPAKLEDSAVYLCASSPPRTGDNSPLHFGNGTRLTVT.

The chain joins TRBV28 to TRBJ1-5; D ambiguous. This CDR3 contains 15 residues. Trimming shortened V by 7 bases and J by 2 bases, and 15 bases separated the two germline ends. Germline lookup yields CDR1 MDHEN and CDR2 SYDVKM. CDR3 DNA sequence: TGTGCCAGCACCCTCCCGGGGTCGCGCAATCAGCCCCAGCATTTT. Translating it yields CASTLPGSRNQPQHF.

This clone was observed a handful of times. CDR3 region: CASSLNTANTEAFF. The CDR3 region has the DNA TGTGCCAGCAGCTTAAATACGGCGAACACTGAAGCTTTCTTT. The chain joins TRBV7-2 to TRBJ1-1, with D unclear. V was trimmed by 2 bases and J by 1 base, leaving 8 bases between them. Germline V gene data show CDR1 as SGHTA and CDR2 as FQGNSA. This CDR3 is built from 14 residues.

The rearrangement joins TRBV27 to TRBJ1-1; D perhaps matches TRBD1 (5 bases). This CDR3 is 12 amino acids long. Per germline, CDR1 MNHEY and CDR2 SMNVEV (reference sequence). Between the trimmed V and J ends, which lost 8 bases and 3 bases, there was a span of 10 bases. CDR3 sequence: CASRGWDTEAFF. In DNA form, the CDR3 reads TGTGCCAGCCGGGGGTGGGACACTGAAGCTTTCTTT.

There are a few counts of this clone. The chain links TRBV9 to TRBJ2-2; the match to TRBD2 covers 8 bases. The germline gives CDR1 SGDLS, CDR2 YYNGEE. V gave up 2 bases and J gave up 6 bases; unmatched junction bases: 3. The CDR3 length is 14 residues. This CDR3 is CASSVGLAPGELFF. The CDR3 DNA sequence: TGTGCCAGCAGCGTTGGACTAGCACCCGGGGAGCTGTTTTTT.

This sequence joins TRBV27 and TRBJ2-6; D is uncertain. Germline V CDR1 and CDR2: MNHEY, SMNVEV (reference sequence). V gave up 6 bases and J gave up 0 bases, with 3 bases separating them. The CDR3 is 13 amino acids. The CDR3: CASRDSGANVLTF. CDR3 sequence (DNA): TGTGCCAGCAGGGACTCTGGGGCCAACGTCCTGACTTTC.

The rearrangement joins TRBV7-8 to TRBJ1-3; 10 bases map to TRBD1. The CDR3 covers 16 residues. The V gene end was trimmed by 8 bases and the J gene end by 2 bases; junction bases not matched to a gene: 9. In germline, CDR1 is SGHVS, CDR2 FQNEAQ. The CDR3 reads CASGRDRGRAGNTIYF. The CDR3 DNA reads TGTGCCAGCGGTAGGGACAGGGGTCGCGCTGGAAACACCATATATTTT.

V is TRBV5-6 and J is TRBJ1-5; TRBD1 is a possible D gene (5 bases). Trimming stripped 1 base from V and 6 bases from J, with 14 bases between. CDR1 and CDR2 from the germline V gene are SGHDT and YYEEEE. The CDR3 has 15 residues. CDR3 nucleotides: TGTGCCAGCAGCTTGAATCAGGGTTTGAGTCAGCCCCAGCATTTT. Translating it yields CASSLNQGLSQPQHF.

The chain uses TRBV5-1 and TRBJ1-2; 7 bases agree with TRBD1. The germline V gene has CDR1 SGHRS and CDR2 YFSETQ. The trim removed 0 bases at V and 4 bases at J, leaving 9 bases unmatched. CDR3 size: 16 residues. CDR3 in amino acids: CASSLAPGTVLYGYTF. Written as DNA, the CDR3 is TGCGCCAGCAGCTTGGCTCCCGGGACAGTTCTCTATGGCTACACCTTC.

V is TRBV6-1 and J is TRBJ1-5; D is unclear. Germline CDR1 MNHNS, CDR2 SASEGT. There are 15 residues in the CDR3. The V gene lost 0 bases and the J gene lost 7 bases, with 13 bases spanning the gap. The CDR3 protein is CASSEALGFGQPQHF. The CDR3 coding sequence is TGTGCCAGCAGTGAAGCGTTGGGTTTTGGCCAGCCCCAGCATTTT.

This clone was seen a few times. V gene TRBV7-2 combines with J gene TRBJ2-7; TRBD2 matches 8 bases. V shed 2 bases, J shed 6 bases, and the junction held 18 bases outside the gene matches. This CDR3 is 18 amino acids long. CDR1 is SGHTA, CDR2 FQGNSA, per germline. The CDR3 sequence: CASSLSPLGSGGNREQYV. The CDR3, as DNA: TGTGCCAGCAGCTTATCCCCCCTGGGCAGCGGGGGAAACCGCGAGCAGTACGTC.

The chain combines TRBV6-5 with TRBJ2-7; perhaps TRBD1 as D (5 bases). Germline V lookup: CDR1 MNHEY, CDR2 SVGAGI. Trimming cost V 10 bases and J 2 bases, with 15 bases left between them. The CDR3 runs 13 residues. The CDR3 protein is CATSAGPTYEQYV. The DNA for the CDR3 is TGTGCCACGTCGGCAGGGCCGACCTACGAGCAGTACGTC.

The V call is TRBV6-2 or TRBV6-3, the J call TRBJ1-2; 7 positions match TRBD1. Germline loops: CDR1 MNHEY, CDR2 SVGEGT. The length of the CDR3 is 16 residues. With V trimmed by 2 bases and J by 3 bases, 9 bases remained unmatched. The CDR3 sequence: CASSYDRETRYYGYTF. DNA of the CDR3: TGTGCCAGCAGTTACGACAGGGAGACAAGATACTATGGCTACACCTTC.

The V and J genes are TRBV4-1 and TRBJ2-7, with a weak D call TRBD1 (6 bases). CDR1 and CDR2 (germline): MGHRA, YSYEKL. CDR3 length: 15 amino acids. Trimming took 1 base from V and 5 from J, leaving 15 bases between them. The CDR3 region is CASSQVISGGDEQYV. CDR3 nucleotides: TGCGCCAGCAGCCAAGTTATCAGTGGGGGCGACGAGCAGTACGTC.

This clone appeared a single time. The V and J genes are TRBV6-1 and TRBJ1-4; maybe TRBD1 (5 bases). Trimming took 3 bases from V and 8 from J, leaving 19 bases between them. Per germline, CDR1 MNHNS and CDR2 SASEGT. The CDR3 totals 16 residues. This CDR3 reads CASSDSGLPMGEKLFF. The CDR3 DNA reads TGTGCCAGCAGTGATTCGGGACTCCCTATGGGGGAAAAACTGTTTTTT.

This CDR3 reads CASSSTRGPETQYF. In nucleotides, the CDR3 is TGCGCCAGCAGCTCAACCAGGGGGCCAGAGACCCAGTACTTC. This chain uses TRBV5-1 with TRBJ2-5; 8 bases fit TRBD1. CDR3 length equals 14 residues. The trim removed 3 bases at V and 4 bases at J, leaving 5 bases unmatched. The germline CDR1 and CDR2 sequences are SGHRS and YFSETQ.

This clone was counted between two and nine times. The chain is built from TRBV10-2 and TRBJ1-3; D call uncertain. Germline V gene lookup returns CDR1 WSHSY and CDR2 SAAADI. The ends were cut back, 0 bases at V and 4 bases at J, with 16 bases in the middle. The CDR3 has 17 amino acids. The CDR3 region has the DNA TGCGCCAGCAGTGAGTCGGGCAGCCCAGGCTCCGGAAACACCATATATTTT. This encodes CASSESGSPGSGNTIYF.

The rearrangement joins TRBV23-1 to TRBJ2-5; D is tentatively TRBD1 or TRBD2 (5 bases each). TRBV23-1 is reported as an ORF; its role is uncertain. The CDR3 loop spans 18 amino acids. V gave up 7 bases and J gave up 4 bases, with 28 bases separating them. CDR3 nucleotides: TGCGCCAGCAACCCCTCTTCCCGGGCAGGGAGAAGTCGAGAGACCCAGTACTTC. Translated: CASNPSSRAGRSRETQYF.

The chain combines TRBV18 with TRBJ1-3; TRBD1 matches at 8 bases. The length of the CDR3 is 15 residues. V shed 4 bases and J 4 bases; nucleotides not matched to a gene: 6. Per the germline V gene, CDR1 is KGHSH and CDR2 is LQKENI. CDR3 sequence (DNA): TGTGCCAGCTCACAATCAGGGGGCTCCGGAAACACCATATATTTT. As protein: CASSQSGGSGNTIYF.

This clone was counted only a few times. The chain is built from TRBV14 and TRBJ1-1; D is uncertain. The germline V and J ends were trimmed by 1 base and 8 bases, with 5 bases remaining between them. This CDR3 is 11 amino acids long. Germline-derived CDR1 and CDR2 are SGHDN and FVKESK. CDR3 DNA: TGTGCCAGCAGCCAAGGAACCGAAGCTTTCTTT. It translates to CASSQGTEAFF. The variable domain in full, completed from reference TRBV14 and TRBJ1-1, reads EAGVTQFPSHSVIEKGQTVTLRCDPISGHDNLYWYRRVMGKEIKFLLHFVKESKQDESGMPNNRFLAERTGGTYSTLKVQPAELEDSGVYFCASSQGTEAFFGQGTRLTVV.